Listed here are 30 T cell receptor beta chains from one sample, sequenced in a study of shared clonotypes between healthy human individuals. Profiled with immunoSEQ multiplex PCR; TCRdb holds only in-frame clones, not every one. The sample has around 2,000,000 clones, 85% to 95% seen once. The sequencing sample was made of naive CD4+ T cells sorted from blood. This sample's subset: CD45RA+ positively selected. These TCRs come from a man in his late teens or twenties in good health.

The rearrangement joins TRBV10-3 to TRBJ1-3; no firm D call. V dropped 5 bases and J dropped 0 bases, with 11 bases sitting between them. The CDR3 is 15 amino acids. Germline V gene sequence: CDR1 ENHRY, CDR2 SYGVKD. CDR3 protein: CAISSVSASGNTIYF. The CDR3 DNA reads TGTGCCATCAGTTCCGTCTCGGCCTCTGGAAACACCATATATTTT.

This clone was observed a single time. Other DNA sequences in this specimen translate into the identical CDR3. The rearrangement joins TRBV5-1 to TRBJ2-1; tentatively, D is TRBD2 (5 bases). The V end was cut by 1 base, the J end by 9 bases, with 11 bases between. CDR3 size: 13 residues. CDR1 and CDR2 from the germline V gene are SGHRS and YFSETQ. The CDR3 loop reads CASSLSGGGEQFF. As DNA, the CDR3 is TGCGCCAGCAGCTTGTCCGGAGGCGGTGAGCAGTTCTTC.

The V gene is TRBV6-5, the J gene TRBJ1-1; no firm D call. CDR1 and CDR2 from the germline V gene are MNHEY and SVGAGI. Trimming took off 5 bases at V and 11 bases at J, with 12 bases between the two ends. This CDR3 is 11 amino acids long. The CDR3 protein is CASSTALEAFF. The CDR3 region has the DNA TGTGCCAGCAGTACCGCGCTGGAGGCTTTCTTT.

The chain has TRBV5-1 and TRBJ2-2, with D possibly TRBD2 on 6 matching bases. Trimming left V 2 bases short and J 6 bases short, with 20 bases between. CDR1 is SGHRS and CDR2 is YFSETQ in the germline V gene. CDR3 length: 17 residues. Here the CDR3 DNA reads TGCGCCAGCAGCTTCCGGGACTCTCGGATGGCACCCGGGGAGCTGTTTTTT. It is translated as CASSFRDSRMAPGELFF.

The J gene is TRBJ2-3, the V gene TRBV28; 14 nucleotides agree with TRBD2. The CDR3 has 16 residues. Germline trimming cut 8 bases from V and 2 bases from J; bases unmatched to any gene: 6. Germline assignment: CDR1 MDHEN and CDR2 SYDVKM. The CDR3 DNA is TGTGCCAGCCTTCCGGGACTAGCGGGGGTCACAGATACGCAGTATTTT. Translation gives CASLPGLAGVTDTQYF.

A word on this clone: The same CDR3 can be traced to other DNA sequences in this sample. CDR3: CASSEIEETQYF. The CDR3 DNA follows: TGTGCCAGCAGTGAAATAGAGGAGACCCAGTACTTC. The chain combines TRBV2 with TRBJ2-5; D is unresolved. Germline lookup yields CDR1 SNHLY and CDR2 FYNNEI. Trimming left V 2 bases short and J 5 bases short, with 6 bases between. CDR3 length: 12 amino acids.

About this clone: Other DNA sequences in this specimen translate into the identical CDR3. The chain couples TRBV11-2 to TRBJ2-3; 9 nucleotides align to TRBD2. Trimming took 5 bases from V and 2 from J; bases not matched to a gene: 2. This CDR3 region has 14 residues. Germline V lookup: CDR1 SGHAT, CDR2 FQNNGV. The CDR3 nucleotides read TGTGCCAGCAGCCTAGCGGGACCCACAGATACGCAGTATTTT. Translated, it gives CASSLAGPTDTQYF.

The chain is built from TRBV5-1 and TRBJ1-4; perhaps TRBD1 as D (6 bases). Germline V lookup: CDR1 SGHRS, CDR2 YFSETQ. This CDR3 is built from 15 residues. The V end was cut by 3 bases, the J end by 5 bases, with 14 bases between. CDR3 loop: CASSSTGISNEKLFF. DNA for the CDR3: TGCGCCAGCAGCTCTACAGGGATTTCGAATGAAAAACTGTTTTTT. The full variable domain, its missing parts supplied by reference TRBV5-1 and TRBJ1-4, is KAGVTQTPRYLIKTRGQQVTLSCSPISGHRSVSWYQQTPGQGLQFLFEYFSETQRNKGNFPGRFSGRQFSNSRSEMNVSTLELGDSALYLCASSSTGISNEKLFFGSGTQLSVL.

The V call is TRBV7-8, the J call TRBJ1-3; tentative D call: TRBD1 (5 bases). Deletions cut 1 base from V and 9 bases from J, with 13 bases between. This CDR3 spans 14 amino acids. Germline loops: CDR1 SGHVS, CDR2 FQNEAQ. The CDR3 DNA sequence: TGTGCCAGCAGCTTAGGGGACCTCCGAGGCACCATATATTTT. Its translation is CASSLGDLRGTIYF.

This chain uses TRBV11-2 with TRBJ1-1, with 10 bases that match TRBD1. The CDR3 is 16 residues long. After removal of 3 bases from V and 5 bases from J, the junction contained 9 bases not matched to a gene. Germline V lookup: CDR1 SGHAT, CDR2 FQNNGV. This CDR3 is CASSLAGGQGRTEAFF. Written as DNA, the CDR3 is TGTGCCAGCAGCTTGGCGGGGGGACAGGGGAGGACTGAAGCTTTCTTT.

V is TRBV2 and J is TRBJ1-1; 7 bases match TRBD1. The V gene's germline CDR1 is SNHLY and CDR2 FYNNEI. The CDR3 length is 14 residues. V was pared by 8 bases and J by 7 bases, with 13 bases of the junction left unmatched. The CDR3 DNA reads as TGTGCCAGCGCCCGGGAGGGGACAGAAATTGAAGCTTTCTTT. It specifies CASAREGTEIEAFF.

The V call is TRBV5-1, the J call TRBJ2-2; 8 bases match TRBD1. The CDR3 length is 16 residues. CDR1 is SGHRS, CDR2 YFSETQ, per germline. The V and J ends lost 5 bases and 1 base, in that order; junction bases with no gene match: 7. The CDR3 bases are TGCGCCAGCAGACCTAGGACAGGGCAGAACACCGGGGAGCTGTTTTTT. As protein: CASRPRTGQNTGELFF.

In nucleotides, the CDR3 is TGCGCCAGCACCTCGGGACAGCGCGCCTACGAGCAGTACTTC. Translation gives CASTSGQRAYEQYF. J is TRBJ2-7 and V is TRBV5-1; 7 bases are a match to TRBD1. The CDR3 loop spans 14 amino acids. Germline values: CDR1 SGHRS, CDR2 YFSETQ. Losses at the gene ends were 6 bases for V and 2 bases for J; bases not matched to a gene: 8.

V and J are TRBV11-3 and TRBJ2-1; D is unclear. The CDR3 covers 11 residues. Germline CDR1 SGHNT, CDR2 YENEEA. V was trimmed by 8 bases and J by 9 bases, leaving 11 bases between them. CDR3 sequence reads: CASGKDGEQFF. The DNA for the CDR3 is TGTGCCAGCGGCAAGGATGGTGAGCAGTTCTTC.

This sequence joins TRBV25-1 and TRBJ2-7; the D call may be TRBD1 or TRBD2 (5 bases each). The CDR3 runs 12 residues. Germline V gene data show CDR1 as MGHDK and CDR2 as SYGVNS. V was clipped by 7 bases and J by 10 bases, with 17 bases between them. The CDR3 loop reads CASTEGLGSQYF. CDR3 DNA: TGTGCCAGCACCGAGGGGCTGGGCTCCCAGTACTTC.

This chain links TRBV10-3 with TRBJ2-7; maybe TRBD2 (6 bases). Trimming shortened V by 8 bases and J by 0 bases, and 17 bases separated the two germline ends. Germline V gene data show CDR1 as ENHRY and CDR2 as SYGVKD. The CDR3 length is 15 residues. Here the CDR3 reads CAIFWAGQSSYEQYF. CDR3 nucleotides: TGTGCCATCTTTTGGGCGGGGCAGTCCTCCTACGAGCAGTACTTC.

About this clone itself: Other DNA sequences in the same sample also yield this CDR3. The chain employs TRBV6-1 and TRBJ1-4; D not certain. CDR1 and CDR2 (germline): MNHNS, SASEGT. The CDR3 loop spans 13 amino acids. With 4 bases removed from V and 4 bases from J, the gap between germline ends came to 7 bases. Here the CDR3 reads CASSGGGNEKLFF. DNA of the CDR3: TGTGCCAGCAGTGGCGGAGGTAATGAAAAACTGTTTTTT.

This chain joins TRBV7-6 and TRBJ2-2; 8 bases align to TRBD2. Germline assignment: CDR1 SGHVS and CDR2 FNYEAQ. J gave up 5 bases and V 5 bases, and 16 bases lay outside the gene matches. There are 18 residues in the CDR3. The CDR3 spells CASSRTPPGLGSTGELFF. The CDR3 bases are TGTGCCAGCAGCCGCACCCCCCCGGGACTAGGGTCGACCGGGGAGCTGTTTTTT.

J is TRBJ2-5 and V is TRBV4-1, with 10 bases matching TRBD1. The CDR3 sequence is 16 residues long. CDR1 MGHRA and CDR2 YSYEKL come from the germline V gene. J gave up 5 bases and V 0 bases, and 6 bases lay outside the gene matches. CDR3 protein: CASSQDRQGAGETQYF. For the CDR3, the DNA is TGCGCCAGCAGCCAAGATCGACAGGGGGCGGGGGAGACCCAGTACTTC.

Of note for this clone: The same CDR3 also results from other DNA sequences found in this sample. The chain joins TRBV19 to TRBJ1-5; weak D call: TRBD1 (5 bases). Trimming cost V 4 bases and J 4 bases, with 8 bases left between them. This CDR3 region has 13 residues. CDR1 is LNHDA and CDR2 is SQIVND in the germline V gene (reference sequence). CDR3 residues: CASSTGFNQPQHF. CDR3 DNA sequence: TGTGCCAGTAGTACAGGGTTTAATCAGCCCCAGCATTTT.

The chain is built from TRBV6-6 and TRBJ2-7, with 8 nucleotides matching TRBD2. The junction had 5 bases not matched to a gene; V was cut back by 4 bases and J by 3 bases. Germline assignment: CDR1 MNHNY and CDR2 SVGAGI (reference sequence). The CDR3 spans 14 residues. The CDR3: CASSSSGGVYEQYF. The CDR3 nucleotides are TGTGCCAGCAGTTCATCCGGGGGGGTCTACGAGCAGTACTTC.

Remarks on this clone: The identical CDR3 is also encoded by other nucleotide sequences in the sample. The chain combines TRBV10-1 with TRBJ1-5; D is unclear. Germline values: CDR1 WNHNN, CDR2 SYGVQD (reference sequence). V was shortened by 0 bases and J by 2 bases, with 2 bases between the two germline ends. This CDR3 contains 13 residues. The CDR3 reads CASSESGNQPQHF. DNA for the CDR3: TGCGCCAGCAGTGAGTCTGGCAATCAGCCCCAGCATTTT.

In DNA form, the CDR3 reads TGCAGCGTTTCCGACAGCCCGAGCTCCTATAATTCACCCCTCCACTTT. Amino acid sequence: CSVSDSPSSYNSPLHF. The chain uses TRBV29-1 and TRBJ1-6; possibly TRBD1 for D (5 bases). This CDR3 contains 16 residues. The V end lost 5 bases, the J end lost 0 bases, and 14 bases lay between the germline ends. The germline V gene encodes CDR1 SQVTM and CDR2 ANQGSEA. Variable domain in full (rest from reference TRBV29-1 and TRBJ1-6): SAVISQKPSRDICQRGTSLTIQCQVDSQVTMMFWYRQQPGQSLTLIATANQGSEATYESGFVIDKFPISRPNLTFSTLTVSNMSPEDSSIYLCSVSDSPSSYNSPLHFGNGTRLTVT.

CDR3 coding DNA: TGTGCCAGCAGTGCGCGGACAGGGGCTCATGGCTACACCTTC. Encoded protein: CASSARTGAHGYTF. The chain is built from TRBV27 and TRBJ1-2; 9 bases are shared with TRBD1. Germline V gives CDR1 MNHEY, CDR2 SMNVEV (reference sequence). J gave up 6 bases and V 5 bases, and 7 bases lay outside the gene matches. The CDR3 contains 14 residues.

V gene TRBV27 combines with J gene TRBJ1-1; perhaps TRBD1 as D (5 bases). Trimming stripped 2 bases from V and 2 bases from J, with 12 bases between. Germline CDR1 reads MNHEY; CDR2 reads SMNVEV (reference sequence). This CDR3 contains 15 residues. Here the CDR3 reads CASSLRGGSNTEAFF. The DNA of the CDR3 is TGTGCCAGCAGTTTAAGGGGCGGGAGTAACACTGAAGCTTTCTTT.

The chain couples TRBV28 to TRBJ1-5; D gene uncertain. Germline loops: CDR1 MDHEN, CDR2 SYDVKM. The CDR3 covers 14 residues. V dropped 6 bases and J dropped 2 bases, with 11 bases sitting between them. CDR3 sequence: CASRLGGGNQPQHF. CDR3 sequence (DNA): TGTGCCAGCAGGTTGGGCGGAGGCAATCAGCCCCAGCATTTT.

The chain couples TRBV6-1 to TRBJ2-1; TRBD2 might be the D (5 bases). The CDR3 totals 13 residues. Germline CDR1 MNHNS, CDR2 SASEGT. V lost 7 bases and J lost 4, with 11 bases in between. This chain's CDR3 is CASNLGIYNEQFF. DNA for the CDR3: TGTGCCAGCAATCTCGGGATATACAATGAGCAGTTCTTC.

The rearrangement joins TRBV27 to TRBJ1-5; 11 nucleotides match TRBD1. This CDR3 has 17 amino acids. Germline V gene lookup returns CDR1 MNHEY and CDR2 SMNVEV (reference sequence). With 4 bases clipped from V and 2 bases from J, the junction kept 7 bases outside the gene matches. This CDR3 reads CASSSSGTGGGNQPQHF. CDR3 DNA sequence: TGTGCCAGCAGTTCCTCCGGGACAGGGGGAGGCAATCAGCCCCAGCATTTT.

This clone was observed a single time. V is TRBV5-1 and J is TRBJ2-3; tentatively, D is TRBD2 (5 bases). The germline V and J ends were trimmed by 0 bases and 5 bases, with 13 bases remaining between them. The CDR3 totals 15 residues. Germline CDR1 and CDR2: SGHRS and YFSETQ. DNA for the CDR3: TGCGCCAGCAGCTTGGCCGGACTCGGGGAAGATACGCAGTATTTT. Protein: CASSLAGLGEDTQYF.

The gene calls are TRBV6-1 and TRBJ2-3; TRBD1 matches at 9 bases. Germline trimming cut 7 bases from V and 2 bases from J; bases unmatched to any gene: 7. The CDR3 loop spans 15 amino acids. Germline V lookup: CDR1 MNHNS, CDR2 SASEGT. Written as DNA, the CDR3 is TGTGCCAGCATCCTGGGACAGGGTTACACAGATACGCAGTATTTT. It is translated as CASILGQGYTDTQYF.